This TCR beta chain was identified during a study of cytomegalovirus exposure and HLA in healthy donors. Study-wide results and caveats: Researchers counted roughly 150 TCR beta chains as cytomegalovirus-associated. Most TCRs appeared rarely, but some public TCRs recurred in many donors. One cluster of highly shared sequence variants probably arose as a sequencing artifact.

PCR was performed using 60 Vbeta and 13 Jbeta primers. Generated by immunoSEQ multiplex PCR, the TCRdb table keeps only in-frame clones and is missing some. The data show roughly 180,000 clones, around 75% seen once. With 5 bases clipped from V and 10 bases from J, the junction kept 13 bases outside the gene matches. Per the germline V gene, CDR1 is LNHDA and CDR2 is SQIVND (reference sequence). This CDR3 region has 14 residues. For this clone: Its antigen is currently unknown.

Material for sequencing was PBMCs. This TCR was sampled from a male donor in good health and CMV-seronegative. The chain is built from TRBV19 and TRBJ1-1; TRBD1 aligns across 7 bases. The CDR3 region has the DNA TGTGCCAGTAGTTCGCGACAGGGCGGGATTGGAGCTTTCTTT. Translating gives CASSSRQGGIGAFF.